The 23 T cell receptor beta chains presented below share a single source sample, sequenced in a study of post-analysis software for immune sequencing data. TCR beta cDNA libraries included unique molecular identifiers. One entry per CDR3 protein results from TCRdb running MiXCR on the PCR reads. The table has roughly 160,000 distinct CDR3 sequences, 35% to 40% seen once. The sample consisted of blood, taken after autologous hematopoietic stem cell transplantation. The origin of the receptors is a girl aged 10-17 years with multiple sclerosis.

A few counts support this clonotype. The V call is TRBV5-6, the J call TRBJ1-2; D perhaps matches TRBD1 (6 bases). Germline assignment: CDR1 SGHDT and CDR2 YYEEEE. The V and J ends lost 1 base and 11 bases respectively, with 15 bases between them. The CDR3 has 13 amino acids. This CDR3 is CASSLSAGERYTF. CDR3 bases: TGTGCCAGCAGCTTGTCGGCAGGGGAACGATACACCTTC.

DNA for the CDR3: TGTGCCAGCAGCTCTAGTGGAGCGCGAAAGAATGAGCAGTTCTTC. Residues: CASSSSGARKNEQFF. J is TRBJ2-1 and V is TRBV7-9; D is uncertain. The CDR3 spans 15 residues. V was shortened by 4 bases and J by 7 bases, with 17 bases between the two germline ends. CDR1 and CDR2 from the germline V gene are SEHNR and FQNEAQ (reference sequence).

In its sample, this clonotype was seen a few times. The chain has TRBV5-1 and TRBJ2-7; a weak D match, TRBD2 (6 bases). CDR3 size: 15 residues. Trimming took 0 bases from V and 1 from J, leaving 11 bases between them. Germline V gene lookup returns CDR1 SGHRS and CDR2 YFSETQ. DNA for the CDR3: TGCGCCAGCAGCTTGGAGGGTCGGGGGTCCTACGAGCAGTACTTC. This encodes CASSLEGRGSYEQYF.

In this sample, this clonotype turned up a few times. J is TRBJ2-1 and V is TRBV4-2; no firm D call. The CDR3 spans 13 residues. The germline V gene has CDR1 LGHNA and CDR2 YNFKEQ. V shed 3 bases and J shed 5 bases, with 8 bases lying between them. CDR3 bases: TGTGCCAGCAGCCAGACTTTCAACAATGAGCAGTTCTTC. This codes for CASSQTFNNEQFF.

This clonotype was recorded a few times. The chain links TRBV12-3 or TRBV12-4 to TRBJ2-3, with 8 bases matching TRBD2. J was trimmed by 6 bases and V by 6 bases; bases with no gene match: 11. This CDR3 is 15 amino acids long. The CDR3 spells CASSPGGIRRDTQYF. DNA for the CDR3: TGTGCCAGCAGCCCGGGAGGGATCCGACGGGATACGCAGTATTTT.

V usage is TRBV20-1 and J usage is TRBJ2-1; no clear D gene. V gave up 2 bases and J gave up 3 bases, with 14 bases separating them. This CDR3 spans 15 amino acids. CDR1 and CDR2 from the germline V gene are DFQATT and SNEGSKA (reference sequence). In DNA form, the CDR3 reads TGCAGTGCTAGATCTAAGGACCCCTTCTACAATGAGCAGTTCTTC. Translation: CSARSKDPFYNEQFF.

In this sample, this clonotype turned up many times. The J gene is TRBJ1-2, the V gene TRBV4-2; no reliable D call. With 0 bases removed from V and 4 bases from J, the gap between germline ends came to 3 bases. Germline CDR1 reads LGHNA; CDR2 reads YNFKEQ. The CDR3 runs 12 residues. The chain's CDR3 is CASSQDPYGYTF. For the CDR3, the DNA is TGTGCCAGCAGCCAAGACCCCTATGGCTACACCTTC.

The chain employs TRBV10-3 and TRBJ2-5; D gene unclear. Germline V lookup: CDR1 ENHRY, CDR2 SYGVKD. The V end lost 0 bases, the J end lost 2 bases, and 10 bases lay between the germline ends. The CDR3 contains 15 residues. The CDR3 here is CAISESKGAQETQYF. CDR3 nucleotide sequence: TGTGCCATCAGTGAGTCGAAGGGCGCACAAGAGACCCAGTACTTC.

The gene calls are TRBV4-3 and TRBJ2-1; a weak D match, TRBD2 (6 bases). The CDR3 runs to 14 residues. Germline V gives CDR1 LGHNA, CDR2 YSLEER. V dropped 3 bases and J dropped 10 bases, with 16 bases sitting between them. CDR3 region: CASSQALGGNEQFF. DNA for the CDR3: TGCGCCAGCAGCCAGGCCTTGGGAGGAAACGAGCAGTTCTTC.

This clonotype was recorded at least ten times. This chain uses TRBV29-1 with TRBJ2-5; no firm D call. The germline V gene has CDR1 SQVTM and CDR2 ANQGSEA. CDR3 length equals 14 residues. V was cut by 5 bases and J by 2 bases, with 15 bases left in between. CDR3 region: CSVSRAPTQETQYF. The CDR3, as DNA: TGCAGCGTTTCCCGGGCGCCGACACAAGAGACCCAGTACTTC.

For this clonotype: A read error may account for a junction end that differs from germline. V is TRBV3-1 and J is TRBJ2-1; D unresolved. The germline V gene encodes CDR1 LGHDT and CDR2 YNNKEL (reference sequence). This CDR3 is built from 14 residues. Here the CDR3 DNA reads TGTGCCAGCGGCCAAGTGTTGACCATCAATGAGCAGTTCTTC. Its translation: CASGQVLTINEQFF.

This clonotype came up a few times. This could be a read error, since a much larger clone is one nucleotide away. The chain joins TRBV20-1 to TRBJ2-7; a possible D gene is TRBD2 (6 bases). V was cut by 2 bases and J by 7 bases, with 27 bases left in between. The CDR3 loop spans 17 amino acids. The germline V gene encodes CDR1 DFQATT and CDR2 SNEGSKA (reference sequence). DNA for the CDR3: TGCAGTGCTAGAAACTTTCGGTCGTGGGTAGCGGACAATGAGCAGTACTTC. The encoded protein is CSARNFRSWVADNEQYF.

This clonotype was found a few times. The chain combines TRBV29-1 with TRBJ2-2; D not certain. V was shortened by 5 bases and J by 0 bases, with 13 bases between the two germline ends. This CDR3 comprises 15 residues. CDR1 and CDR2 from the germline V gene are SQVTM and ANQGSEA. CDR3 DNA: TGCAGCGTTTCGTGGGCTACTGCGAACACCGGGGAGCTGTTTTTT. Its translation: CSVSWATANTGELFF.

This clonotype was picked up many times. This chain uses TRBV7-9 with TRBJ1-2; 8 bases fit TRBD1. CDR1 and CDR2 (germline): SEHNR, FQNEAQ (reference sequence). The CDR3 runs to 16 residues. Trimming cost V 1 base and J 1 base; bases outside gene matches: 5. The CDR3 DNA reads as TGTGCCAGCAGCTTAGGGTGGGACAGGAGTAACTATGGCTACACCTTC. Translation: CASSLGWDRSNYGYTF.

The rearrangement uses TRBV4-2 and TRBJ2-1; no clear D gene. The CDR3 runs 15 residues. Germline CDR1 reads LGHNA; CDR2 reads YNFKEQ. V was cut by 1 base and J by 6 bases, with 13 bases left in between. The CDR3 bases are TGTGCCAGCAGCCAAGGCGGTGAAGTAGCCAATGAGCAGTTCTTC. Amino acid sequence: CASSQGGEVANEQFF.

A remark on this clonotype: At one of its ends the junction is not consistent with the germline gene, which may arise from a read error. The genes are TRBV7-2 and TRBJ2-5, with unresolved D. This CDR3 region has 14 residues. CDR1 and CDR2 (germline): SGHTA, FQGNSA. CDR3 DNA sequence: TGTGCCAGCAGCTTGGGTAGGGCCTCAGAGGCCCAGTACTTC. It yields the protein CASSLGRASEAQYF.

The chain couples TRBV21-1 to TRBJ2-1. TRBV21-1 has pseudogene status. The CDR3 spans 15 residues. CDR3 amino acids: CASQRWHLLNNEQFF. DNA of the CDR3: TGTGCCAGCCAAAGGTGGCACCTCCTCAACAATGAGCAGTTCTTC.

This clonotype was detected only a few times. The chain uses TRBV12-3 or TRBV12-4 and TRBJ2-1; TRBD2 might be the D (7 bases). V lost 2 bases and J 0 bases, leaving 11 bases between the germline ends. The CDR3 covers 16 residues. This CDR3 is CASSLRGASSYNEQFF. In nucleotides, the CDR3 is TGTGCCAGCAGTTTACGGGGGGCCAGCTCCTACAATGAGCAGTTCTTC.

The chain couples TRBV18 to TRBJ2-1; TRBD1 matches 7 bases. The CDR3 extends over 16 amino acids. Germline V lookup: CDR1 KGHSH, CDR2 LQKENI. The V segment lost 4 bases and the J segment 0 bases; nucleotides outside the gene matches: 6. The CDR3 here is CASSLGGLRSYNEQFF. DNA for the CDR3: TGTGCCAGCTCACTAGGGGGCTTGCGCTCCTACAATGAGCAGTTCTTC.

At least ten counts were recorded for this clonotype. The V and J genes are TRBV29-1 and TRBJ2-5; TRBD1 agrees at 7 bases. The V gene end was trimmed by 0 bases and the J gene end by 4 bases; junction bases not matched to a gene: 17. The CDR3 is made up of 18 amino acids. The V gene's germline CDR1 is SQVTM and CDR2 ANQGSEA. The CDR3 DNA follows: TGCAGCGTTGAAGACCCTTGGGACGGACAGGAGCCGGTAGAGACCCAGTACTTC. It codes for CSVEDPWDGQEPVETQYF.

Turning to this clonotype: Just one base apart from a much larger clone, this may be a read error. The CDR3 reads CSVSLPSTDTQYF. The CDR3 DNA is TGCAGTGTTAGCCTCCCGAGCACAGATACGCAGTATTTT. This sequence joins TRBV20-1 and TRBJ2-3; unclear D gene. The CDR3 has 13 amino acids. Per germline, CDR1 DFQATT and CDR2 SNEGSKA (reference sequence). The germline V and J ends were trimmed by 7 bases and 0 bases, with 11 bases remaining between them.

The chain recombines TRBV20-1 with TRBJ1-6; 8 bases are a match to TRBD1. Germline CDR1 DFQATT, CDR2 SNEGSKA (reference sequence). The CDR3 sequence is 15 residues long. V lost 2 bases to trimming and J lost 8 bases; unmatched junction nucleotides: 8. As DNA, the CDR3 is TGCAGTGCTAGATACCCTACAGGGGGGGATTCACCCCTCCACTTT. Its protein is CSARYPTGGDSPLHF.

This clonotype was counted a few times. This sequence joins TRBV3-1 and TRBJ2-5; tentative D call: TRBD2 (5 bases). Per the germline V gene, CDR1 is LGHDT and CDR2 is YNNKEL (reference sequence). There are 16 residues in the CDR3. V dropped 1 base and J dropped 2 bases, with 14 bases sitting between them. In nucleotides, the CDR3 is TGTGCCAGCAGCCAAGGCCGCGCGAGCGGTCAAGAGACCCAGTACTTC. Protein product: CASSQGRASGQETQYF.